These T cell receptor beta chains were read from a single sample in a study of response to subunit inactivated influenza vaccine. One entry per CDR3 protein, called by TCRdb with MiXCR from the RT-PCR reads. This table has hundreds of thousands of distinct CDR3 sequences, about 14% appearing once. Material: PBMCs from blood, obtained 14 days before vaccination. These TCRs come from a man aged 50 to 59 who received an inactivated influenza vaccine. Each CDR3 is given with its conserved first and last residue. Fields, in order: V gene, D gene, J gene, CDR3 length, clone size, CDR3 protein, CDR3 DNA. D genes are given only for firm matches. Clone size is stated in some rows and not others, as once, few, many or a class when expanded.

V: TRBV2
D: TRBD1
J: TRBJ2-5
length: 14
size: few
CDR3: CASIRGQLQETQYF
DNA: TGTGCCAGCATCAGGGGACAGCTACAAGAGACCCAGTACTTC

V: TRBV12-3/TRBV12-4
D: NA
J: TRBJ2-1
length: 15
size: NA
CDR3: CASPEGGGPGNEQFF
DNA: TGTGCCAGCCCTGAGGGTGGGGGGCCGGGGAATGAGCAGTTCTTC

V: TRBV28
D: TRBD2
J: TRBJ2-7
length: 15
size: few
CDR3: CASSPHSGSSYEQYF
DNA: TGTGCCAGCAGCCCTCATAGCGGGAGTTCCTACGAGCAGTACTTC

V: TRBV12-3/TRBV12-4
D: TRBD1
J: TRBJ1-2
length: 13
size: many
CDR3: CASSPGTGYGYTF
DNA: TGCGCCAGCAGCCCGGGGACAGGCTATGGCTACACCTTC

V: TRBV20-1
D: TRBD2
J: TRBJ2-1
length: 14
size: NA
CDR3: CSARDPGGLNEQFF
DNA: TGCAGTGCTAGGGATCCGGGGGGGCTAAATGAGCAGTTCTTC

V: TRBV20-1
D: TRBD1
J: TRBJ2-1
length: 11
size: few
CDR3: CSVRQGGEQFF
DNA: TGCAGTGTACGACAGGGCGGTGAGCAGTTCTTC

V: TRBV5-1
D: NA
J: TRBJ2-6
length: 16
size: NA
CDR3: CASSWGGGSGANVLTF
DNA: TGCGCCAGCAGCTGGGGTGGGGGATCTGGGGCCAACGTCCTGACTTTC

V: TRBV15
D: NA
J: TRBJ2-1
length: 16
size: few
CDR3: CATSRGWVSTYNEQFF
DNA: TGTGCCACCAGCAGAGGGTGGGTGAGCACCTACAATGAGCAGTTCTTC

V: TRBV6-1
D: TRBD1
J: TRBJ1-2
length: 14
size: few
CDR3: CASSRQGAAYGYTF
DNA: TGTGCCAGCAGCCGACAGGGGGCTGCCTATGGCTACACCTTC

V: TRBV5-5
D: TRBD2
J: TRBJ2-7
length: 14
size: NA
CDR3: CASSLEAGDGEQYF
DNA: TGTGCCAGCAGCTTGGAGGCGGGAGACGGCGAGCAGTACTTC

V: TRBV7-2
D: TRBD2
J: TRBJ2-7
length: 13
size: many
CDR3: CASSRGLALEQYF
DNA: TGTGCCAGCAGCCGAGGACTAGCCCTCGAGCAGTACTTC

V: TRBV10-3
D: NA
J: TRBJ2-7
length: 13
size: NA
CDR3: CAISEHLPYEQYF
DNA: TGTGCCATCAGTGAGCACTTACCCTACGAGCAGTACTTC

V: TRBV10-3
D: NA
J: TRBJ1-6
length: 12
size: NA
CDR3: CAISESRAPLHF
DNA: TGTGCCATCAGTGAGTCCAGGGCGCCCCTCCACTTT

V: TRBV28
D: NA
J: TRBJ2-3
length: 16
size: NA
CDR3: CASSLQGGGFPDTQYF
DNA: TGTGCCAGCAGTTTACAGGGGGGCGGTTTTCCAGATACGCAGTATTTT

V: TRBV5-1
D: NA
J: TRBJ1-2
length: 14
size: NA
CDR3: CASSLGAAFYGYTF
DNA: TGCGCCAGCAGCTTGGGAGCAGCCTTCTATGGCTACACCTTC

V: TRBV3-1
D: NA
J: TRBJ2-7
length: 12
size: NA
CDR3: CASSQAGSEQYF
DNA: TGTGCCAGCAGCCAAGCGGGGTCCGAGCAGTACTTC

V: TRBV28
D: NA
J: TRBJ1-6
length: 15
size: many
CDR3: CASSSQWGGWSPLHF
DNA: TGTGCCAGCAGCTCACAGTGGGGGGGGTGGTCACCCCTCCACTTT

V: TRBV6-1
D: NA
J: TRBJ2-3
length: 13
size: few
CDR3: CASRPAGKNTQYF
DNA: TGTGCCAGCAGACCTGCAGGGAAAAATACGCAGTATTTT

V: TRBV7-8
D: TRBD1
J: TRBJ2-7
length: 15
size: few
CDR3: CASSFYGTGAGEQYF
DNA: TGTGCCAGCAGCTTTTACGGGACAGGGGCTGGCGAGCAGTACTTC

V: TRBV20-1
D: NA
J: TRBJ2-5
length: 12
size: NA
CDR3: CSARGGQETQYF
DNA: TGCAGTGCCCGGGGAGGCCAAGAGACCCAGTACTTC